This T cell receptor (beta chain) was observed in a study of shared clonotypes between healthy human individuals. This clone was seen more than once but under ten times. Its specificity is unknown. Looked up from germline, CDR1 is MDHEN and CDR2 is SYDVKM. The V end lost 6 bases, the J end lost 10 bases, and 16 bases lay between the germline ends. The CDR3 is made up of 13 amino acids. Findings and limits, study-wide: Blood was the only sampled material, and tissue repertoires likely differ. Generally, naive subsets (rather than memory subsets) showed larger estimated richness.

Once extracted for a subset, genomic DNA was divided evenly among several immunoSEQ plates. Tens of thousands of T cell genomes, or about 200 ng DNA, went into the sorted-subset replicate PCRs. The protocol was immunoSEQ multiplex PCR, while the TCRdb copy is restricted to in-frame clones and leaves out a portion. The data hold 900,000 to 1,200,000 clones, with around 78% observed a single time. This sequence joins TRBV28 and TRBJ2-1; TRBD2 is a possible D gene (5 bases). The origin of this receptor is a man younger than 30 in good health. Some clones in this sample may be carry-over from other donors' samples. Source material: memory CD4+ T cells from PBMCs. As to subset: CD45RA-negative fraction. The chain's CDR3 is CASSGPSRSEQFF. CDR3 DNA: TGTGCCAGCAGCGGGCCTAGCCGGTCGGAGCAGTTCTTC.